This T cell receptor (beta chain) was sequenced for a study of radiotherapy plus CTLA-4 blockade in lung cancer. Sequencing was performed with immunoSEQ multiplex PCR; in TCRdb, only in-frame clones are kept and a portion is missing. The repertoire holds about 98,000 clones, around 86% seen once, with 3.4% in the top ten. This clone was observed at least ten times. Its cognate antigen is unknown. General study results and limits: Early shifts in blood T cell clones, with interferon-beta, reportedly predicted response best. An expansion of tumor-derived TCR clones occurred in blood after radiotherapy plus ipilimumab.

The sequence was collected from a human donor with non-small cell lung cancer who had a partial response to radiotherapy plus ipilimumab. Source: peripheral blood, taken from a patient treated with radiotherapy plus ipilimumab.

In DNA, the CDR3 is TGTGCCAGCTCACCGGAGGCACGGAGGCGGGAGACCCAGTACTTC. As protein: CASSPEARRRETQYF. This chain links TRBV18 with TRBJ2-5; TRBD2 might be the D (5 bases). Germline CDR1 is KGHSH and CDR2 is LQKENI. V lost 3 bases, J lost 5 bases, and 16 bases lay in between. This CDR3 has 15 amino acids.